Listed below are T cell receptor beta chains from one sample, sequenced in a study of PD-1 blockade in mismatch repair-deficient tumors. The assay was immunoSEQ multiplex PCR, and TCRdb's table has in-frame clones only and misses some. The repertoire has 100,000 to 150,000 clones, approximately 90% of them found once; the top ten carry around an eighth. The specimen comprised peripheral blood, sampled 44 weeks after starting pembrolizumab. The receptors derive from an adult with mismatch repair-deficient cancer. Each CDR3 is given with its conserved first and last residue.

V,J,CDR3
TRBV4-1,TRBJ2-7,CASSQVIWDEQYF
TRBV19,TRBJ2-2,CASSRLAGNTGELFF
TRBV5-1,TRBJ1-5,CASSLGGGNQPQHF
TRBV19,TRBJ2-2,CASSIGSWSGSTGELFF
TRBV5-1,TRBJ2-7,CASSLAPGFYEQYF
TRBV27,TRBJ2-7,CASSFTATGQGVPQYF
TRBV15,TRBJ1-5,CATSLGGQPQHF
TRBV7-8,TRBJ2-7,CASSLRTGQSYEQYF
TRBV5-1,TRBJ2-5,CASSLSSGWGETQYF
TRBV9,TRBJ2-5,CASSVGLQETQYF
TRBV7-9,TRBJ2-3,CASSLRPGAETSTDTQYF
TRBV6-5,TRBJ2-1,CAAARRESYNEQFF
TRBV29-1,TRBJ2-7,CSVEGLAGTYEQYF
TRBV6-5,TRBJ1-2,CASSARAFSYGYTF
TRBV6-5,TRBJ2-1,CASSLRTSDYNEQFF
TRBV10-3,TRBJ2-5,CAISPGGMYQETQYF
TRBV5-1,TRBJ1-1,CASSPGTGEPEAFF
TRBV30,TRBJ1-5,CAWSTGVRQPQHF
TRBV9,TRBJ2-5,CASSVEGGHAKETQYF
TRBV11-2,TRBJ2-5,CASSPSETQYF
TRBV6-5,TRBJ1-2,CATSRDRDYGYTF
TRBV6-1,TRBJ2-1,CASRPREESEQFF
TRBV6-6,TRBJ2-3,CASSSRTSTDTQYF
TRBV2,TRBJ1-4,CASSDEQGTNEKLFF
TRBV4-3,TRBJ2-7,CASSQDLELAGGGEQYF
TRBV19,TRBJ1-1,CASSIVAGPNTEAFF
TRBV4-2,TRBJ1-5,CASSQDRSNQPQHF
TRBV5-4,TRBJ2-7,CASSLSSEQYF
TRBV27,TRBJ2-4,CASSLTGGVGNIQYF
TRBV7-9,TRBJ2-7,CASSLNGQVYEQYF
TRBV6-6,TRBJ2-1,CASSYSSTYNEQFF
TRBV18,TRBJ2-4,CASSPGRGAKNIQYF
TRBV30,TRBJ2-3,CAWSVGLAGGDTQYF
TRBV29-1,TRBJ2-3,CSVGTVFTDTQYF
TRBV10-3,TRBJ1-2,CAISDTTAYYGYTF
TRBV11-3,TRBJ2-5,CASSPRDSQETQYF
TRBV7-9,TRBJ1-4,CASSFPLGQGEKLFF
TRBV5-5,TRBJ1-1,CASSLWQLNTEAFF
TRBV5-6,TRBJ2-2,CASSSAGAGELFF
TRBV11-3,TRBJ2-7,CASSPYRGKGYEQYF
TRBV15,TRBJ2-1,CATNSGSSSYNEQFF
TRBV4-1,TRBJ2-7,CASSHTPESPSYEQYF
TRBV12-5,TRBJ2-1,CASGFGGAYEQFF
TRBV6-5,TRBJ2-2,CASKNTGELFF
TRBV7-9,TRBJ1-4,CASSLGTAATNEKLFF
TRBV7-2,TRBJ2-3,CASSYDLGTDTQYF
TRBV6-6,TRBJ2-7,CASSTAGSPYEQYF
TRBV1,TRBJ2-7,CTSSPDGGTYEQYF
TRBV7-2,TRBJ1-2,CASSSFQGFGGGYTF
TRBV30,TRBJ2-5,CAWKSARAQETQYF